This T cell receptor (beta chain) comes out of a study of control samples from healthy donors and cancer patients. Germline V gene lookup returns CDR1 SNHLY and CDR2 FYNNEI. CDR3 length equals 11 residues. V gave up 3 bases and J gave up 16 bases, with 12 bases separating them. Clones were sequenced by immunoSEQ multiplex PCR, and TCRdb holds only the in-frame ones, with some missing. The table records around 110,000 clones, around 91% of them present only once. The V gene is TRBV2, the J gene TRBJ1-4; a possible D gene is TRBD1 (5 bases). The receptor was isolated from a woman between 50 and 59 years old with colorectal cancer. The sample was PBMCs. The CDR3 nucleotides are TGTGCCAGCAGTGAGAATTCAGGGAGGTTTTTT. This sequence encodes CASSENSGRFF.